This T cell receptor (beta chain) was recovered during a study of early T cells in non-severe SARS-CoV-2 infection. At the level of the study: Sequenced bulk RNA came from whole blood that was unsorted, and chains were unpaired. The study, taken as a whole, reports: The VDJdb matching leaned toward anti-spike CD8 responses and overlooked private and CD4 specificities.

The TCR library protocol was used to attach unique molecular identifiers. These identifiers were attached to individual cDNA molecules. TCRdb processed the 5' RACE reads anew with MiXCR; each CDR3 protein has one entry. The sample consists of about 58,000 distinct CDR3 sequences, 6% to 8.5% of them appearing once. This clonotype was picked up many times. Its target is unknown. The germline gives CDR1 SGHRS, CDR2 YFSETQ. Trimming removed 7 bases from V and 4 bases from J, with 14 bases in between. The CDR3 has 13 amino acids. The gene calls are TRBV5-1 and TRBJ1-1, with D perhaps matching TRBD1 (5 bases). Sequenced: whole blood. The TCR comes from an adult who was a healthcare worker with PCR-confirmed SARS-CoV-2 infection or an uninfected control (not recorded which). This CDR3 reads CASRYGGSTEAFF. The CDR3 DNA reads TGCGCCAGCCGGTATGGGGGGTCCACTGAAGCTTTCTTT.